The entry below gives a single TCR beta chain sequence along with its context. The antigen remains unidentified. These data are taken from a study of T cells in Graves' hyperthyroidism and ophthalmopathy. Study-wide points: The authors' 13 V-J model separated ophthalmopathy from stable hyperthyroidism. Most clonotypes expanded in thyroid above 0.001 were likewise present in blood. The model made its ophthalmopathy prediction, and onset followed a median approximately 6 months later.

The CDR3 totals 16 residues. Germline V lookup: CDR1 SGHTA, CDR2 FQGNSA. V lost 5 bases to trimming and J lost 6 bases; unmatched junction nucleotides: 8. TCR beta CDR3 sequences were amplified from RNA transcripts. TCR CDR3 regions were first amplified by RT-PCR with HTBI primers. TCRdb used MiXCR to reprocess the multiplex PCR reads, holding one entry per CDR3 protein. The repertoire holds 650,000 to 800,000 distinct CDR3 sequences, with roughly 45% as singletons. The clonotype comes from an adult man with Graves' disease, either hyperthyroidism or ophthalmopathy (not recorded which). The source material was peripheral blood or thyroid tissue (not recorded which). The rearrangement uses TRBV7-2 and TRBJ1-6, with 9 bases fitting TRBD1. This CDR3 reads CASSGGQGPSNSPLHF. CDR3 nucleotide sequence: TGTGCCAGCAGCGGCGGACAGGGGCCAAGTAATTCACCCCTCCACTTT.